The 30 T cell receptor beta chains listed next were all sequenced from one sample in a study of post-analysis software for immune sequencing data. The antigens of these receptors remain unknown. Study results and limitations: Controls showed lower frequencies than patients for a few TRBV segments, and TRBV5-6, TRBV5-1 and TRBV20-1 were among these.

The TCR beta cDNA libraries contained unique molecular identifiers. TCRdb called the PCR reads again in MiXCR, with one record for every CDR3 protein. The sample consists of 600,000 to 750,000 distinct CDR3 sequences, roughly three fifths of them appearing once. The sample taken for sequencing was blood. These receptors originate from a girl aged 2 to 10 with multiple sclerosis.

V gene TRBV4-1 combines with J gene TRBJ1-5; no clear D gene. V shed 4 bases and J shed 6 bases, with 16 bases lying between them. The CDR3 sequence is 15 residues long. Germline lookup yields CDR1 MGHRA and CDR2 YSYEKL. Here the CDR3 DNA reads TGCGCCAGCAGCCTGCGGGGTCTGGTCCGTCAGCCCCAGCATTTT. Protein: CASSLRGLVRQPQHF.

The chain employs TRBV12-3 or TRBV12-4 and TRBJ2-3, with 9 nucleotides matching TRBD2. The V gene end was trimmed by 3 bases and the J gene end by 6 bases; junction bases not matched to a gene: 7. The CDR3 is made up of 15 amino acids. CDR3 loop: CASSFGVAGVDTQYF. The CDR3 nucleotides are TGTGCCAGCAGTTTCGGGGTAGCGGGGGTGGATACGCAGTATTTT.

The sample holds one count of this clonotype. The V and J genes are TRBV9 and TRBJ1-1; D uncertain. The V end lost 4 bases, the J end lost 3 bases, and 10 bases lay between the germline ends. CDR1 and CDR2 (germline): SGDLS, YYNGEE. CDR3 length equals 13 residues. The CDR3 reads CASSLDTYTEAFF. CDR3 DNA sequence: TGTGCCAGCAGCTTAGACACGTACACTGAAGCTTTCTTT.

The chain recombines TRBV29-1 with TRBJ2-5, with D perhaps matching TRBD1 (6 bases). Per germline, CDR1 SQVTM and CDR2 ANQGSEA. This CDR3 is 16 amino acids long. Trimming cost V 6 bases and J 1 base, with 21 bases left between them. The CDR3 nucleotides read TGCAGCGTCGCCCGTTCGGCAGGGGAATCCCAAGAGACCCAGTACTTC. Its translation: CSVARSAGESQETQYF.

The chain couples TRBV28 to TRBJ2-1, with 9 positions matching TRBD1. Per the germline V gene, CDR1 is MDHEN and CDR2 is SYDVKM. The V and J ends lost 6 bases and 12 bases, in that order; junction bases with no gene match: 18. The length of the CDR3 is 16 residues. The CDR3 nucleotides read TGTGCCAGCAGCTCTCACAGGGGGCGCCCCATTAGGACGCAGTTCTTC. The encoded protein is CASSSHRGRPIRTQFF.

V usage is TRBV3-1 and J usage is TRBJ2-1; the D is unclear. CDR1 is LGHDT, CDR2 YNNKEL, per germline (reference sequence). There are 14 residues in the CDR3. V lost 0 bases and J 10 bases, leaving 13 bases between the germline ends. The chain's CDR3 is CASSQELSLGEQFF. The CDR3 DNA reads TGTGCCAGCAGCCAAGAGTTAAGCCTTGGGGAGCAGTTCTTC.

DNA for the CDR3: TGTGCCAGCAACACGGGAGCGAAAGAGACCCAGTACTTC. Encoded protein: CASNTGAKETQYF. The rearrangement links TRBV12-3 or TRBV12-4 to TRBJ2-5, with D perhaps TRBD2 (6 bases). Trimming stripped 7 bases from V and 3 bases from J, with 12 bases between. The CDR3 extends over 13 amino acids.

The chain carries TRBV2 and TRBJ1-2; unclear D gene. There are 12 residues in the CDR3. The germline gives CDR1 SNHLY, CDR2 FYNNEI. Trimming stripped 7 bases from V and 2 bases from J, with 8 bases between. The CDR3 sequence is CASKLGNYGYTF. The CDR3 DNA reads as TGTGCCAGCAAGTTGGGAAACTATGGCTACACCTTC.

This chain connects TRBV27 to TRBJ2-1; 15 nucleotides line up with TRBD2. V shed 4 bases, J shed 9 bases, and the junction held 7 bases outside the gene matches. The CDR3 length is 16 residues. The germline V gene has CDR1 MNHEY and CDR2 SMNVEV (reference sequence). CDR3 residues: CASSSQGLAGGGEQFF. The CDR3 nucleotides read TGTGCCAGCAGTTCTCAGGGACTAGCGGGAGGTGGTGAGCAGTTCTTC.

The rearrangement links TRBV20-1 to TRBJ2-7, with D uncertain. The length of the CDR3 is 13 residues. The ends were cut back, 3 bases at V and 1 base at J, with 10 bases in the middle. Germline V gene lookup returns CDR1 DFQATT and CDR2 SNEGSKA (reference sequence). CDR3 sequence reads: CSASKLPSYEQYF. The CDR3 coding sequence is TGCAGTGCTAGTAAACTTCCTTCCTACGAGCAGTACTTC.

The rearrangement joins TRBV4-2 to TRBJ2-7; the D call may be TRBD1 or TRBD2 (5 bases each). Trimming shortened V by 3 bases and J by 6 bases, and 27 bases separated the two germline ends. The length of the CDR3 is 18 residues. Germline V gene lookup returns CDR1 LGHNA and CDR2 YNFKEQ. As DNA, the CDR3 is TGTGCCAGCAGCCACATAACGCCCCTCGGGGACGGTACGGCCGAGCAGTACTTC. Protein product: CASSHITPLGDGTAEQYF.

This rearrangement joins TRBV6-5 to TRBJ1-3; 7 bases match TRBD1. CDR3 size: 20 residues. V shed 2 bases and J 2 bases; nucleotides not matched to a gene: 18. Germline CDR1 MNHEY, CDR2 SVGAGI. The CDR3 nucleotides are TGTGCCAGCAGTTACCAGCCACCGGGACAGCCACTCTACCCTGGAAACACCATATATTTT. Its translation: CASSYQPPGQPLYPGNTIYF.

The CDR3 coding sequence is TGCAGCGGCTTCGGACAGGGTTTGGAAGCTTTCTTT. Protein product: CSGFGQGLEAFF. V and J are TRBV29-1 and TRBJ1-1; 8 nucleotides align to TRBD1. The V gene end was trimmed by 7 bases and the J gene end by 8 bases; junction bases not matched to a gene: 9. The CDR3 totals 12 residues. Germline V gene data show CDR1 as SQVTM and CDR2 as ANQGSEA.

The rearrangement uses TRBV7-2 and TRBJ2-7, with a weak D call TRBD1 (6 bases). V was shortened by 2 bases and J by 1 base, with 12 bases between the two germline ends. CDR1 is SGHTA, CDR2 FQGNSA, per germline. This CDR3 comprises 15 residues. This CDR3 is CASSLYVGQSYEQYF. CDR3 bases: TGTGCCAGCAGCTTATACGTAGGACAGTCCTACGAGCAGTACTTC. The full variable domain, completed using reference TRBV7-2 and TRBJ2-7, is GAGVSQSPSNKVTEKGKDVELRCDPISGHTALYWYRQSLGQGLEFLIYFQGNSAPDKSGLPSDRFSAERTGGSVSTLTIQRTQQEDSAVYLCASSLYVGQSYEQYFGPGTRLTVT.

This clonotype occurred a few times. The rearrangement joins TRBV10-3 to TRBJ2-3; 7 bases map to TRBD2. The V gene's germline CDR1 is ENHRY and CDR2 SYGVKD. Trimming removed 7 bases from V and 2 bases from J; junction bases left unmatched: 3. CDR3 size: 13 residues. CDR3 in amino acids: CAIMGGDTDTQYF. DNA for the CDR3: TGTGCCATCATGGGGGGGGACACAGATACGCAGTATTTT.

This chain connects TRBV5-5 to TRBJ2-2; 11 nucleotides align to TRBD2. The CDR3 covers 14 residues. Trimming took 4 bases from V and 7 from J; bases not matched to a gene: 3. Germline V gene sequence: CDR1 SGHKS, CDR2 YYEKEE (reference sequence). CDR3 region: CASSLGLAVGELFF. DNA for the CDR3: TGTGCCAGCAGCCTGGGACTAGCGGTCGGGGAGCTGTTTTTT. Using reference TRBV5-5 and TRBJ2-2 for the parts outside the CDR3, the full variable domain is DAGVTQSPTHLIKTRGQQVTLRCSPISGHKSVSWYQQVLGQGPQFIFQYYEKEERGRGNFPDRFSARQFPNYSSELNVNALLLGDSALYLCASSLGLAVGELFFGEGSRLTVL.

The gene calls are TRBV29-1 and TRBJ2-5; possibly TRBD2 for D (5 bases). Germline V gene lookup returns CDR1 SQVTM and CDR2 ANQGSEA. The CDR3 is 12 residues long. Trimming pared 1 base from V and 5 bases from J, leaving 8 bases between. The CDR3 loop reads CSVEGRRETQYF. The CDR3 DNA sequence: TGCAGCGTTGAAGGGAGGAGGGAGACCCAGTACTTC.

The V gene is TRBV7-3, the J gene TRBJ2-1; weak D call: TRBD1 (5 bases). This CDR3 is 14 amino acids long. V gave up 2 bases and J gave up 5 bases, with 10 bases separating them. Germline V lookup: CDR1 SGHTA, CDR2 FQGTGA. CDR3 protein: CASSLQGWDNEQFF. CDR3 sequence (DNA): TGTGCCAGCAGCTTACAGGGTTGGGACAATGAGCAGTTCTTC. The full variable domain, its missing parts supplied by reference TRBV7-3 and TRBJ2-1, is GAGVSQTPSNKVTEKGKYVELRCDPISGHTALYWYRQSLGQGPEFLIYFQGTGAADDSGLPNDRFFAVRPEGSVSTLKIQRTERGDSAVYLCASSLQGWDNEQFFGPGTRLTVL.

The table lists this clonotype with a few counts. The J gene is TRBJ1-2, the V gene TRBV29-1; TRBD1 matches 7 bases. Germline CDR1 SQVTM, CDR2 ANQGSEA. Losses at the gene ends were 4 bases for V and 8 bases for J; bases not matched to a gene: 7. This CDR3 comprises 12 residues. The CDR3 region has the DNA TGCAGCGTTGCCCAGGGGGAAGCCGGCTACACCTTC. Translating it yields CSVAQGEAGYTF.

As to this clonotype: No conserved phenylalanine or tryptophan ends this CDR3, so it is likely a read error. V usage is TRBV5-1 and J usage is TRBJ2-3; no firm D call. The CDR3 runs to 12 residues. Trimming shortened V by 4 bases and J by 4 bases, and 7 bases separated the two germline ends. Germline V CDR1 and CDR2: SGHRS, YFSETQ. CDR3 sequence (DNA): TGCGCCAGCAGCCGGAGCGCAGATACGCAGTATGTT. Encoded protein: CASSRSADTQYV.

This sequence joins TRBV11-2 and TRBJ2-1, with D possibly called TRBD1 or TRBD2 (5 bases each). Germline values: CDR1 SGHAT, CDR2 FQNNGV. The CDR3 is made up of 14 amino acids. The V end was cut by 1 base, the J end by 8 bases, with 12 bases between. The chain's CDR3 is CASSLVGVPHEQFF. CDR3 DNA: TGTGCCAGCAGCTTAGTGGGGGTCCCACATGAGCAGTTCTTC.

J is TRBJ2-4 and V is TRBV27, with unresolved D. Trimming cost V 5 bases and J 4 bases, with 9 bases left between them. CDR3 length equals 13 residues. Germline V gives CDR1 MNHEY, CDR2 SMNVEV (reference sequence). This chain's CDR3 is CASSPLTKNIQYF. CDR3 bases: TGTGCCAGCAGTCCCCTCACTAAAAACATTCAGTACTTC.

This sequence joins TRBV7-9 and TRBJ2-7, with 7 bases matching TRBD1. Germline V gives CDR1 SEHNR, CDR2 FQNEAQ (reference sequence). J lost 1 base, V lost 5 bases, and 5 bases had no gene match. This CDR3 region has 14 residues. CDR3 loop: CASSPGQESYEQYF. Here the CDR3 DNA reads TGTGCCAGCAGCCCAGGACAGGAGTCCTACGAGCAGTACTTC.

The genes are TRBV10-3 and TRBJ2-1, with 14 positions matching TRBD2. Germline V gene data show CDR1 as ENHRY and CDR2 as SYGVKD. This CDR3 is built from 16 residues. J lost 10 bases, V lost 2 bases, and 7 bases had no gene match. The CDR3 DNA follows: TGTGCCATCAGTGAGACGCCGGGACTAGCGGGAGTCGAGCAGTTCTTC. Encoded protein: CAISETPGLAGVEQFF.

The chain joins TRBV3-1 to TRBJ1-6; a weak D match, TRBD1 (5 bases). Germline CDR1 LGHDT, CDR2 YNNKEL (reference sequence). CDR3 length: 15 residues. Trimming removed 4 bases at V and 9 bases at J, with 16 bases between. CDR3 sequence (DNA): TGTGCCAGCAGCCCCGCGTTGGGGGAAGGTTCACCCCTCCACTTT. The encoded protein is CASSPALGEGSPLHF.

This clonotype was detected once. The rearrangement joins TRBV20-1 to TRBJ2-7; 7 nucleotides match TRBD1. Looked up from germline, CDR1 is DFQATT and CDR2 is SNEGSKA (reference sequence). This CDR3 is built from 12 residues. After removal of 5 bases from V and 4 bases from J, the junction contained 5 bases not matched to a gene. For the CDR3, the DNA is TGCAGTGCTGGGAGACAGGGTTACGAGCAGTACTTC. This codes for CSAGRQGYEQYF.

In DNA, the CDR3 is TGTGCCAGCAGGGGACTAGCGGTCAATGAGCAGTTCTTC. Translation: CASRGLAVNEQFF. The V gene is TRBV6-5, the J gene TRBJ2-1; 11 nucleotides match TRBD2. The CDR3 contains 13 residues. The V segment lost 6 bases and the J segment 6 bases; nucleotides outside the gene matches: 1. Germline-derived CDR1 and CDR2 are MNHEY and SVGAGI.

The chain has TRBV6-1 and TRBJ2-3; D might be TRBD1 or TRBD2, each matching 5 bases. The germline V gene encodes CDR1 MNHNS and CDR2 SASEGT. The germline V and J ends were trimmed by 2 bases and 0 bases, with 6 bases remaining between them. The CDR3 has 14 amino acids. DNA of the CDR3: TGTGCCAGCAGTGAAAGGGACAGCACAGATACGCAGTATTTT. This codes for CASSERDSTDTQYF.

The CDR3 DNA reads as TGTGCCTGGAGTGCCCATCTAGCGTTGGGAGAGACCCAGTACTTC. This translates into CAWSAHLALGETQYF. This chain joins TRBV30 and TRBJ2-5; tentatively, D is TRBD2 (6 bases). Trimming removed 1 base from V and 4 bases from J, with 16 bases in between. The CDR3 spans 15 residues. CDR1 and CDR2 (germline): GTSNPN, SVGIG (reference sequence).

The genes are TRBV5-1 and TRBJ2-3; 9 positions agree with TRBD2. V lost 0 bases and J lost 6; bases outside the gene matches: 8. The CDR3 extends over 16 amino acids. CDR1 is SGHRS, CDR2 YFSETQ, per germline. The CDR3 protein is CASSLVASSGVDTQYF. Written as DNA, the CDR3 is TGCGCCAGCAGCTTGGTGGCCTCTAGCGGGGTGGATACGCAGTATTTT.